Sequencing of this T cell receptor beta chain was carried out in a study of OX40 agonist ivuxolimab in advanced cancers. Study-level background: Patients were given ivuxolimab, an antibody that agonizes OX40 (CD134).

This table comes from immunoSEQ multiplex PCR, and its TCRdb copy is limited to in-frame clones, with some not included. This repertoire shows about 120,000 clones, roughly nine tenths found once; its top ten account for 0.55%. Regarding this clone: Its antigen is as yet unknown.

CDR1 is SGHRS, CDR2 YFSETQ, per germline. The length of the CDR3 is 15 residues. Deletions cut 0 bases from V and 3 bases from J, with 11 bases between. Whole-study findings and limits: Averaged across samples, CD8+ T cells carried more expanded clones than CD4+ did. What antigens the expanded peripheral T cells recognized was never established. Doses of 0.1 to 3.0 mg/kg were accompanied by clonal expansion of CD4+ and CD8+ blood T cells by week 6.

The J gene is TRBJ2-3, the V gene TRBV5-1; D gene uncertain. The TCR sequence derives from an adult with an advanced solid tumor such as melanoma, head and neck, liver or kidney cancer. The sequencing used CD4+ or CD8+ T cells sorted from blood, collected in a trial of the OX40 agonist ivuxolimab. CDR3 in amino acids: CASSLADGLTDTQYF. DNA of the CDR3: TGCGCCAGCAGCTTGGCCGACGGGTTGACAGATACGCAGTATTTT.